These 31 T cell receptor beta chains were all obtained from the same sample, sequenced in a study of blood T cell repertoires in COVID-19 (TCRdb year 2020). Libraries were built with the immunoSEQ multiplex PCR assay. TCRdb carries this immuneACCESS record with in-frame sequences only. Its versions omit some clonotypes, under half of them owing to an unresolved V gene in the studies checked, with the rest unexplained. For this sample the table gives about 140,000 clones, of which approximately 87% were detected only once. The top ten hold over 35% of the sample. Sequencing used peripheral blood. These TCRs come from a human donor in a cohort sampled during active COVID-19.

The chain carries TRBV7-9 and TRBJ1-2; TRBD1 agrees at 8 bases. CDR1 is SEHNR, CDR2 FQNEAQ, per germline (reference sequence). This CDR3 is built from 14 residues. V was pared by 8 bases and J by 2 bases, with 7 bases of the junction left unmatched. CDR3 sequence: CASGGTGVNYGYTF. The CDR3, as DNA: TGTGCCAGCGGTGGGACAGGCGTAAACTATGGCTACACCTTC.

This clone was detected a few times. The chain uses TRBV10-3 and TRBJ2-1; D might be TRBD2 (5 bases). CDR1 is ENHRY, CDR2 SYGVKD, per germline. Trimming pared 7 bases from V and 8 bases from J, leaving 9 bases between. CDR3 length equals 11 residues. CDR3 in DNA: TGTGCCATCACCGACGGGGATGAGCAGTTCTTC. Its translation: CAITDGDEQFF.

This clone occurred a few times. The rearrangement joins TRBV27 to TRBJ2-3; 12 bases align to TRBD2. Germline V gene sequence: CDR1 MNHEY, CDR2 SMNVEV (reference sequence). The CDR3 sequence is 14 residues long. Germline trimming cut 8 bases from V and 4 bases from J; bases unmatched to any gene: 4. CDR3 DNA sequence: TGTGCCAGCCAAACTAGCGGGGGGCCAGATACGCAGTATTTT. Protein sequence: CASQTSGGPDTQYF.

This chain uses TRBV5-1 with TRBJ2-3; 11 bases line up with TRBD2. After removal of 4 bases from V and 9 bases from J, the junction contained 10 bases not matched to a gene. Germline CDR1 SGHRS, CDR2 YFSETQ. The CDR3 has 15 amino acids. In nucleotides, the CDR3 is TGCGCCAGCAGCGTAGCGGGGGGGGATGGAGAGACGCAGTATTTT. This translates into CASSVAGGDGETQYF. Based on the CDR3 plus reference TRBV5-1 and TRBJ2-3, the full variable domain is KAGVTQTPRYLIKTRGQQVTLSCSPISGHRSVSWYQQTPGQGLQFLFEYFSETQRNKGNFPGRFSGRQFSNSRSEMNVSTLELGDSALYLCASSVAGGDGETQYFGPGTRLTVL.

The chain couples TRBV24-1 to TRBJ2-1; D is undetermined. Germline V gene data show CDR1 as KGHDR and CDR2 as SFDVKD. There are 15 residues in the CDR3. The germline V and J ends were trimmed by 5 bases and 0 bases, with 10 bases remaining between them. As DNA, the CDR3 is TGTGCCACCAGTGCGAGCGCTACCTCCTACAATGAGCAGTTCTTC. Translating it yields CATSASATSYNEQFF.

The chain joins TRBV10-3 to TRBJ1-3; 7 nucleotides line up with TRBD1. The CDR3 is 16 residues long. Per the germline V gene, CDR1 is ENHRY and CDR2 is SYGVKD. V gave up 11 bases and J gave up 1 base; unmatched junction bases: 14. The CDR3 DNA is TGTGCCCCCAAGACAGGGCCCAATTTTTCTGGAAACACCATATATTTT. Translation gives CAPKTGPNFSGNTIYF.

This chain uses TRBV19 with TRBJ1-6; 7 positions match TRBD1. The CDR3 extends over 14 amino acids. Germline V gene sequence: CDR1 LNHDA, CDR2 SQIVND (reference sequence). Germline trimming cut 4 bases from V and 10 bases from J; bases unmatched to any gene: 7. The chain's CDR3 is CASSTGQILSPLHF. In DNA form, the CDR3 reads TGTGCCAGTAGTACGGGACAGATCCTCTCACCCCTCCACTTT.

This sequence joins TRBV4-3 and TRBJ2-5, with a tentative D call TRBD2 (5 bases). The CDR3 contains 13 residues. V was trimmed by 5 bases and J by 2 bases, leaving 9 bases between them. Germline V gene sequence: CDR1 LGHNA, CDR2 YSLEER. The CDR3 bases are TGCGCCAGCAGCGACGGGGTACAAGAGACCCAGTACTTC. Translation: CASSDGVQETQYF.

This clone came up once. One junction end disagrees with the germline gene, perhaps due to a read error. The CDR3 nucleotides read TGTGCTAGCAGCTTAGCATATGGGAGCTCCTACGAGCAGTACTTC. It yields the protein CASSLAYGSSYEQYF. V is TRBV7-7 and J is TRBJ2-7; TRBD2 might be the D (5 bases). CDR1 SSHAT and CDR2 FNYEAQ come from the germline V gene (reference sequence). The CDR3 is 15 amino acids.

The chain couples TRBV9 to TRBJ1-2; D gene uncertain. The V end was cut by 0 bases, the J end by 4 bases, with 10 bases between. From germline, CDR1 is SGDLS and CDR2 YYNGEE. The CDR3 length is 14 residues. This CDR3 is CASSVEGRGYGYTF. The CDR3 coding sequence is TGTGCCAGCAGCGTAGAAGGCAGAGGCTATGGCTACACCTTC. The full variable domain, completed using reference TRBV9 and TRBJ1-2, is DSGVTQTPKHLITATGQRVTLRCSPRSGDLSVYWYQQSLDQGLQFLIQYYNGEERAKGNILERFSAQQFPDLHSELNLSSLELGDSALYFCASSVEGRGYGYTFGSGTRLTVV.

This chain uses TRBV24-1 with TRBJ2-7; D is possibly TRBD2 (6 bases). The V end was cut by 4 bases, the J end by 1 base, with 13 bases between. There are 15 residues in the CDR3. Germline V gives CDR1 KGHDR, CDR2 SFDVKD. The CDR3 region has the DNA TGTGCCACCAGTGAGGCGGGACTTCCATCCTACGAGCAGTACGTC. Protein sequence: CATSEAGLPSYEQYV.

This clone has just one count. V and J are TRBV12-5 and TRBJ1-4, with 9 bases fitting TRBD1. V shed 5 bases, J shed 8 bases, and the junction held 6 bases outside the gene matches. This CDR3 has 14 amino acids. The V gene's germline CDR1 is LGHNT and CDR2 FRNRAP. CDR3 coding DNA: TGTGCTAGTGGTACAGGGGGCGAGAGGGAAAAACTGTTTTTT. Its translation is CASGTGGEREKLFF.

The chain uses TRBV7-2 and TRBJ1-1; 7 positions match TRBD1. The trim removed 5 bases at V and 0 bases at J, leaving 12 bases unmatched. Germline V gene lookup returns CDR1 SGHTA and CDR2 FQGNSA. The CDR3 is 17 residues long. This CDR3 reads CASSRLTGLEMNTEAFF. CDR3 in DNA: TGTGCCAGCAGCAGGTTGACAGGGCTCGAAATGAACACTGAAGCTTTCTTT.

The chain links TRBV11-3 to TRBJ1-2, with D unclear. The CDR3 extends over 12 amino acids. Trimming shortened V by 1 base and J by 5 bases, and 5 bases separated the two germline ends. Per germline, CDR1 SGHNT and CDR2 YENEEA. The CDR3 coding sequence is TGTGCCAGCAGCTTAGGAGAATATGGCTACACCTTC. This gives the protein CASSLGEYGYTF.

The rearrangement joins TRBV9 to TRBJ1-1; no clear D. V lost 6 bases, J lost 1 base, and 16 bases lay in between. The germline V gene encodes CDR1 SGDLS and CDR2 YYNGEE. CDR3 length: 15 amino acids. CDR3 region: CASTPGDERNTEAFF. The CDR3 DNA sequence: TGTGCCAGCACCCCTGGAGACGAGAGGAACACTGAAGCTTTCTTT.

The chain combines TRBV30 with TRBJ1-2, with D uncertain. Germline V lookup: CDR1 GTSNPN, CDR2 SVGIG (reference sequence). This CDR3 has 11 residues. Trimming took 3 bases from V and 5 from J, leaving 7 bases between them. The CDR3: CAWSPGYGYTF. The DNA for the CDR3 is TGTGCCTGGAGCCCCGGGTATGGCTACACCTTC.

V and J are TRBV5-4 and TRBJ2-5; D is perhaps TRBD1 (5 bases). The CDR3 consists of 14 residues. Per the germline V gene, CDR1 is SGHNT and CDR2 is YYREEE (reference sequence). Trimming left V 2 bases short and J 5 bases short, with 13 bases between. CDR3 DNA: TGTGCCAGCAGCTTAAAAGGGCCAGGGGAGACCCAGTACTTC. Translated, it gives CASSLKGPGETQYF. Full variable domain (rest looked up from reference TRBV5-4 and TRBJ2-5): ETGVTQSPTHLIKTRGQQVTLRCSSQSGHNTVSWYQQALGQGPQFIFQYYREEENGRGNFPPRFSGLQFPNYSSELNVNALELDDSALYLCASSLKGPGETQYFGPGTRLLVL.

The chain carries TRBV2 and TRBJ2-1, with TRBD1 identical over 7 bases. Germline V gene sequence: CDR1 SNHLY, CDR2 FYNNEI. This CDR3 region has 15 residues. Trimming at V came to 8 bases and at J to 0 bases, leaving 7 bases not matched to a gene. For the CDR3, the DNA is TGTGCCAGCCGGACGGACAGGAGCTCCTACAATGAGCAGTTCTTC. Encoded protein: CASRTDRSSYNEQFF.

This clone was counted a few times. V and J are TRBV19 and TRBJ2-2; 8 nucleotides align to TRBD1. Germline V gene data show CDR1 as LNHDA and CDR2 as SQIVND (reference sequence). The CDR3 length is 15 residues. J lost 2 bases, V lost 6 bases, and 5 bases had no gene match. The chain's CDR3 is CASRTGELNTGELFF. CDR3 coding DNA: TGTGCCAGTAGGACAGGGGAATTAAACACCGGGGAGCTGTTTTTT.

This chain joins TRBV29-1 and TRBJ1-1; TRBD1 matches at 8 bases. The trim removed 3 bases at V and 3 bases at J, leaving 15 bases unmatched. The CDR3 contains 17 residues. Germline loops: CDR1 SQVTM, CDR2 ANQGSEA. CDR3 sequence reads: CSVDRTGIWFRDTEAFF. The DNA for the CDR3 is TGCAGCGTTGATCGGACAGGGATCTGGTTTAGAGACACTGAAGCTTTCTTT. Together with reference TRBV29-1 and TRBJ1-1, the CDR3 gives the full variable domain: SAVISQKPSRDICQRGTSLTIQCQVDSQVTMMFWYRQQPGQSLTLIATANQGSEATYESGFVIDKFPISRPNLTFSTLTVSNMSPEDSSIYLCSVDRTGIWFRDTEAFFGQGTRLTVV.

This clone was observed a single time. The V gene is TRBV29-1, the J gene TRBJ1-1; 8 nucleotides agree with TRBD1. Germline loops: CDR1 SQVTM, CDR2 ANQGSEA. V was pared by 1 base and J by 7 bases, with 8 bases of the junction left unmatched. This CDR3 has 14 amino acids. CDR3: CSVEGRQGLGEAFF. For the CDR3, the DNA is TGCAGCGTTGAAGGCCGACAGGGGTTGGGTGAAGCTTTCTTT.

This clone has only one observation. The chain joins TRBV5-1 to TRBJ2-3, with D perhaps TRBD2 (6 bases). With 3 bases removed from V and 1 base from J, the gap between germline ends came to 12 bases. The CDR3 covers 15 residues. Per the germline V gene, CDR1 is SGHRS and CDR2 is YFSETQ. CDR3 sequence: CASSSLGLRTDTQYF. DNA for the CDR3: TGCGCCAGCAGCTCTCTGGGACTTCGCACAGATACGCAGTATTTT.

V and J are TRBV10-1 and TRBJ1-1; 9 bases agree with TRBD1. V was clipped by 0 bases and J by 6 bases; unmatched bases: 14. The CDR3 has 18 residues. CDR1 is WNHNN, CDR2 SYGVQD, per germline (reference sequence). This CDR3 is CASSESICLGTGFPEAFF. The CDR3 nucleotides are TGCGCCAGCAGTGAGTCGATATGCTTAGGGACAGGGTTCCCTGAAGCTTTCTTT.

The chain joins TRBV14 to TRBJ2-1; TRBD2 aligns across 13 bases. V shed 4 bases and J 0 bases; nucleotides not matched to a gene: 12. The CDR3 contains 20 residues. Germline CDR1 is SGHDN and CDR2 is FVKESK. CDR3 protein: CASSPRFGLAGDSSYNEQFF. As DNA, the CDR3 is TGTGCCAGCAGCCCACGTTTCGGACTAGCGGGGGACAGCTCCTACAATGAGCAGTTCTTC.

The chain is built from TRBV18 and TRBJ2-5; D may be TRBD2 (5 bases). V lost 5 bases, J lost 1 base, and 8 bases lay in between. This CDR3 region has 13 residues. From germline, CDR1 is KGHSH and CDR2 LQKENI. The DNA for the CDR3 is TGTGCCAGCTCAGAGGGCGGCCAAGAGACCCAGTACTTC. Its protein product is CASSEGGQETQYF.

J is TRBJ2-7 and V is TRBV2, with TRBD2 identical over 8 bases. J lost 0 bases, V lost 6 bases, and 1 base had no gene match. This CDR3 is built from 13 residues. Germline lookup yields CDR1 SNHLY and CDR2 FYNNEI. Here the CDR3 DNA reads TGTGCCAGCAGCGGGGGGGCCTCCTACGAGCAGTACTTC. Protein sequence: CASSGGASYEQYF.

This rearrangement joins TRBV6-5 to TRBJ2-1, with TRBD2 matching over 7 bases. The V gene's germline CDR1 is MNHEY and CDR2 SVGAGI. The CDR3 has 12 residues. The junction had 0 bases not matched to a gene; V was cut back by 6 bases and J by 4 bases. In nucleotides, the CDR3 is TGTGCCAGCAGAGCGGGATACAATGAGCAGTTCTTC. Translating it yields CASRAGYNEQFF.

V gene TRBV24-1 combines with J gene TRBJ1-5, with 7 bases aligning to TRBD1. Germline loops: CDR1 KGHDR, CDR2 SFDVKD. Unmatched junction bases numbered 5, after V lost 4 bases and J lost 3 bases. This CDR3 region has 15 residues. The CDR3 is CATSEGTVNNQPQHF. CDR3 nucleotides: TGTGCCACCAGTGAAGGGACAGTGAACAATCAGCCCCAGCATTTT.

This chain joins TRBV30 and TRBJ2-3; 9 bases map to TRBD2. Losses at the gene ends were 4 bases for V and 2 bases for J; bases not matched to a gene: 1. From germline, CDR1 is GTSNPN and CDR2 SVGIG (reference sequence). CDR3 length equals 13 residues. CDR3 nucleotide sequence: TGTGCCTGGACTAGCGGGATCACAGATACGCAGTATTTT. Its protein product is CAWTSGITDTQYF.

The table lists this clone with a count of one. This chain uses TRBV5-1 with TRBJ2-2; D possibly corresponds to TRBD2 (5 bases). The V gene lost 5 bases and the J gene lost 2 bases, with 16 bases spanning the gap. Germline CDR1 reads SGHRS; CDR2 reads YFSETQ. The CDR3 is made up of 16 amino acids. The CDR3 loop is CASSSDTAGNTGELFF. CDR3 coding DNA: TGCGCCAGCAGTTCCGACACCGCGGGCAACACCGGGGAGCTGTTTTTT.

V is TRBV29-1 and J is TRBJ1-4; 7 bases map to TRBD1. The V and J ends lost 5 bases and 4 bases, in that order; junction bases with no gene match: 4. This CDR3 region has 13 residues. Germline V gives CDR1 SQVTM, CDR2 ANQGSEA. CDR3 loop: CSVTGALNEKLFF. DNA for the CDR3: TGCAGCGTTACAGGGGCGCTTAATGAAAAACTGTTTTTT.